These 28 T cell receptor beta chains originate from one sample sequenced in a study of cytomegalovirus exposure and HLA in healthy donors. This PCR relied on a set of 60 Vbeta primers and 13 Jbeta primers. Libraries were prepared by immunoSEQ multiplex PCR; TCRdb keeps only in-frame clonotypes and omits some of them. Here the sample spans approximately 78,000 clones, approximately 84% being singletons. The sample comprised PBMCs. These receptors were collected from a woman aged 45-60 years in good health and CMV-seronegative.

The rearrangement joins TRBV18 to TRBJ1-5; no clear D. The CDR3 extends over 15 amino acids. V lost 3 bases, J lost 3 bases, and 12 bases lay in between. The germline CDR1 and CDR2 sequences are KGHSH and LQKENI. CDR3 residues: CASSPEQTNNQPQHF. The CDR3 region has the DNA TGTGCCAGCTCACCGGAACAGACAAACAATCAGCCCCAGCATTTT.

The J gene is TRBJ1-2, the V gene TRBV5-4, with 7 bases matching TRBD1. V lost 0 bases and J lost 4; bases outside the gene matches: 3. The V gene's germline CDR1 is SGHNT and CDR2 YYREEE (reference sequence). CDR3 length: 14 amino acids. The CDR3 is CASSLGQGSYGYTF. DNA for the CDR3: TGTGCCAGCAGCTTGGGACAGGGCTCCTATGGCTACACCTTC.

The J gene is TRBJ1-1, the V gene TRBV7-2; unclear D gene. This CDR3 is built from 14 residues. Trimming took 3 bases from V and 0 from J, leaving 8 bases between them. Germline CDR1 and CDR2: SGHTA and FQGNSA. Written as DNA, the CDR3 is TGTGCCAGCAGCTTTCTGGACTTGAACACTGAAGCTTTCTTT. Its protein product is CASSFLDLNTEAFF.

The V gene is TRBV28, the J gene TRBJ1-5; possible D gene TRBD1, 6 bases. Trimming shortened V by 6 bases and J by 7 bases, and 31 bases separated the two germline ends. The CDR3 is made up of 19 amino acids. Germline values: CDR1 MDHEN, CDR2 SYDVKM. For the CDR3, the DNA is TGTGCCAGCAGACCATTGGCCGACCTTCGGGGGGCAAACAACCAGCCCCAGCATTTT. This encodes CASRPLADLRGANNQPQHF. Looking up the rest from reference TRBV28 and TRBJ1-5 gives the full variable domain: DVKVTQSSRYLVKRTGEKVFLECVQDMDHENMFWYRQDPGLGLRLIYFSYDVKMKEKGDIPEGYSVSREKKERFSLILESASTNQTSMYLCASRPLADLRGANNQPQHFGDGTRLSIL.

The chain uses TRBV27 and TRBJ2-5; TRBD2 matches at 10 bases. The end of the DNA aligns better with TRBJ2-7, so the J call may be wrong. The length of the CDR3 is 15 residues. Looked up from germline, CDR1 is MNHEY and CDR2 is SMNVEV (reference sequence). This CDR3 reads CASSSSGGSSYEQYF. The DNA of the CDR3 is TGTGCCAGCAGTTCTAGCGGGGGAAGCTCCTACGAGCAGTACTTC.

The chain recombines TRBV6-5 with TRBJ1-2; 8 bases fit TRBD1. Losses at the gene ends were 2 bases for V and 8 bases for J; bases not matched to a gene: 4. CDR3 size: 13 residues. CDR1 MNHEY and CDR2 SVGAGI come from the germline V gene. CDR3 residues: CASSYGQGLGYTF. DNA for the CDR3: TGTGCCAGCAGTTACGGACAGGGATTGGGCTACACCTTC.

This chain joins TRBV27 and TRBJ1-6, with 11 bases fitting TRBD1. The CDR3 has 15 amino acids. V gave up 6 bases and J gave up 8 bases; unmatched junction bases: 6. Germline V gives CDR1 MNHEY, CDR2 SMNVEV (reference sequence). CDR3 loop: CASRGTGGVDSPLHF. CDR3 coding DNA: TGTGCCAGCAGGGGGACAGGGGGAGTGGATTCACCCCTCCACTTT.

The chain links TRBV7-2 to TRBJ2-2; D possibly corresponds to TRBD2 (5 bases). The V gene's germline CDR1 is SGHTA and CDR2 FQGNSA. Trimming cost V 5 bases and J 3 bases, with 16 bases left between them. The CDR3 sequence is 16 residues long. This CDR3 is CASSELWELDTGELFF. CDR3 nucleotides: TGTGCCAGCAGCGAGCTATGGGAGCTGGACACCGGGGAGCTGTTTTTT.

Turning to this clone: An end of the junction differs from the germline gene, which may be a read error. V is TRBV7-7 and J is TRBJ2-1; 8 nucleotides align to TRBD2. CDR3 size: 15 residues. The germline CDR1 and CDR2 sequences are SSHAT and FNYEAQ (reference sequence). For the CDR3, the DNA is TGTGCTAGCAGCGCCGGGACTAGAGGTTTGGATGAGCAGTTCTTC. Residues: CASSAGTRGLDEQFF.

This clone occurred once. The V gene is TRBV15, the J gene TRBJ2-3; D may be TRBD1 (6 bases). V was shortened by 1 base and J by 2 bases, with 13 bases between the two germline ends. The CDR3 spans 16 residues. From germline, CDR1 is LNHNV and CDR2 YYDKDF (reference sequence). CDR3 sequence reads: CATSRAGQPHTDTQYF. DNA of the CDR3: TGTGCCACCAGCAGAGCAGGACAGCCACACACAGATACGCAGTATTTT.

The chain is built from TRBV4-1 and TRBJ2-3; D possibly corresponds to TRBD1 (6 bases). There are 14 residues in the CDR3. Germline CDR1 reads MGHRA; CDR2 reads YSYEKL. V lost 6 bases, J lost 5 bases, and 15 bases lay in between. The CDR3 region is CASSSRTDEDTQYF. The CDR3 DNA reads as TGCGCCAGCAGTTCTCGGACAGATGAAGATACGCAGTATTTT.

J is TRBJ1-4 and V is TRBV4-1, with D hard to call. Germline lookup yields CDR1 MGHRA and CDR2 YSYEKL. V was trimmed by 1 base and J by 5 bases, leaving 8 bases between them. CDR3 size: 14 residues. As DNA, the CDR3 is TGCGCCAGCAGCCAAGTGGCCGGGAATGAAAAACTGTTTTTT. It encodes CASSQVAGNEKLFF.

The chain recombines TRBV19 with TRBJ2-5; 9 positions agree with TRBD1. The better agreement between TRBJ2-7 and the DNA end casts doubt on the J call. This CDR3 is 14 amino acids long. CDR1 is LNHDA and CDR2 is SQIVND in the germline V gene (reference sequence). The CDR3 is CASSPGTGKYEQYF. The CDR3 DNA follows: TGTGCCAGTAGCCCCGGGACAGGGAAATACGAGCAGTACTTC.

This sequence joins TRBV27 and TRBJ1-1; D is possibly TRBD1 (5 bases). From germline, CDR1 is MNHEY and CDR2 SMNVEV (reference sequence). The CDR3 has 13 amino acids. V was trimmed by 5 bases and J by 4 bases, leaving 11 bases between them. CDR3 amino acids: CASSGARATEAFF. In DNA form, the CDR3 reads TGTGCCAGCAGTGGGGCCAGGGCCACTGAAGCTTTCTTT.

This clone is a singleton in its sample. V gene TRBV29-1 combines with J gene TRBJ1-1, with D possibly TRBD1 on 5 matching bases. With 3 bases removed from V and 10 bases from J, the gap between germline ends came to 12 bases. The CDR3 covers 11 residues. Germline loops: CDR1 SQVTM, CDR2 ANQGSEA. The CDR3 DNA reads TGCAGCGTTGATACGGGGGAAACAGCTTTCTTT. This gives the protein CSVDTGETAFF.

The gene calls are TRBV19 and TRBJ2-1, with 7 bases identical to TRBD2. The V and J ends lost 9 bases and 2 bases, in that order; junction bases with no gene match: 4. The V gene's germline CDR1 is LNHDA and CDR2 SQIVND (reference sequence). This CDR3 spans 13 amino acids. This CDR3 is CASGGTTYNEQFF. Here the CDR3 DNA reads TGTGCCAGCGGCGGGACTACCTACAATGAGCAGTTCTTC.

The rearrangement joins TRBV5-1 to TRBJ2-3, with 9 bases identical to TRBD2. Trimming cost V 3 bases and J 0 bases; bases outside gene matches: 8. CDR1 is SGHRS, CDR2 YFSETQ, per germline. This CDR3 contains 17 residues. The CDR3 loop is CASSSGRLAASTDTQYF. The CDR3 coding sequence is TGCGCCAGCAGCTCAGGACGACTAGCGGCTAGCACAGATACGCAGTATTTT.

This chain uses TRBV7-2 with TRBJ1-5, with D perhaps matching TRBD1 (5 bases). The germline V and J ends were trimmed by 4 bases and 6 bases, with 16 bases remaining between them. CDR3 length: 15 residues. CDR1 is SGHTA, CDR2 FQGNSA, per germline. The CDR3 loop reads CASSYVVGDSQPQHF. The CDR3 DNA reads TGTGCCAGCAGCTATGTGGTAGGGGATAGTCAGCCCCAGCATTTT.

The table lists this clone with a count of one. The chain joins TRBV2 to TRBJ2-5, with 8 bases that match TRBD1. Unmatched junction bases numbered 8, after V lost 7 bases and J lost 1 base. Looked up from germline, CDR1 is SNHLY and CDR2 is FYNNEI. The CDR3 has 15 residues. The CDR3 sequence is CASTWTGIPQETQYF. The CDR3 DNA reads as TGTGCCAGCACATGGACAGGGATCCCCCAAGAGACCCAGTACTTC.

The rearrangement links TRBV5-1 to TRBJ2-5; 9 nucleotides match TRBD1. J gave up 4 bases and V 2 bases, and 12 bases lay outside the gene matches. CDR3 length equals 17 residues. Germline V gene lookup returns CDR1 SGHRS and CDR2 YFSETQ. This CDR3 is CASSFLGRTGERETQYF. The CDR3 coding sequence is TGCGCCAGCAGCTTTTTGGGAAGGACAGGGGAGAGAGAGACCCAGTACTTC.

The CDR3 loop is CATRDYPKQFF. Written as DNA, the CDR3 is TGTGCCACCAGAGACTATCCCAAGCAGTTCTTC. The chain employs TRBV6-5 and TRBJ2-1; D is possibly TRBD2 (5 bases). CDR1 and CDR2 from the germline V gene are MNHEY and SVGAGI. With 10 bases removed from V and 11 bases from J, the gap between germline ends came to 15 bases. The CDR3 has 11 amino acids.

The rearrangement uses TRBV13 and TRBJ2-1; 7 bases match TRBD2. Trimming at V came to 4 bases and at J to 0 bases, leaving 3 bases not matched to a gene. The CDR3 loop spans 15 amino acids. Germline V gene lookup returns CDR1 PRHDT and CDR2 FYEKMQ (reference sequence). The chain's CDR3 is CASSSSGSSYNEQFF. As DNA, the CDR3 is TGTGCCAGCAGCTCTAGCGGCAGCTCCTACAATGAGCAGTTCTTC.

This CDR3 is CASSPSWGGTEAFF. CDR3 nucleotide sequence: TGTGCCAGCAGTCCTTCTTGGGGGGGGACTGAAGCTTTCTTT. The V call is TRBV6-5, the J call TRBJ1-1, with D perhaps matching TRBD1 (5 bases). The CDR3 is 14 residues long. Trimming removed 5 bases at V and 5 bases at J, with 15 bases between. Germline V gene sequence: CDR1 MNHEY, CDR2 SVGAGI.

The chain employs TRBV4-1 and TRBJ2-2; possibly TRBD1 for D (6 bases). Between the trimmed V and J ends, which lost 3 bases and 3 bases, there was a span of 14 bases. Germline V lookup: CDR1 MGHRA, CDR2 YSYEKL. The CDR3 contains 16 residues. The CDR3 here is CASSHSRGGDTGELFF. The CDR3 DNA reads as TGCGCCAGCAGCCATTCCAGGGGTGGAGACACCGGGGAGCTGTTTTTT.

This rearrangement joins TRBV27 to TRBJ1-5; a weak D match, TRBD1 (5 bases). V lost 2 bases and J lost 7, with 15 bases in between. The CDR3 is 15 residues long. CDR1 and CDR2 (germline): MNHEY, SMNVEV (reference sequence). This CDR3 is CASSLSSGYGQPQHF. Written as DNA, the CDR3 is TGTGCCAGCAGTTTAAGTTCAGGGTATGGCCAGCCCCAGCATTTT.

The chain joins TRBV29-1 to TRBJ2-2; 9 bases align to TRBD1. Germline trimming cut 4 bases from V and 3 bases from J; bases unmatched to any gene: 0. The germline V gene has CDR1 SQVTM and CDR2 ANQGSEA. CDR3 length: 13 residues. CDR3 in amino acids: CSVGTGDTGELFF. The DNA of the CDR3 is TGCAGCGTTGGGACAGGGGACACCGGGGAGCTGTTTTTT.

The chain has TRBV11-2 and TRBJ2-2; 7 bases align to TRBD2. From germline, CDR1 is SGHAT and CDR2 FQNNGV. The CDR3 length is 19 residues. The J segment lost 5 bases and the V segment lost 5 bases, leaving 20 bases of the junction unmatched. Here the CDR3 reads CASSIDWGGAGRGTGELFF. The CDR3 nucleotides are TGTGCCAGCAGCATTGACTGGGGGGGAGCGGGTAGAGGAACCGGGGAGCTGTTTTTT.

This chain uses TRBV11-2 with TRBJ2-4; 10 bases line up with TRBD2. Germline V lookup: CDR1 SGHAT, CDR2 FQNNGV. The ends lost 3 bases at V and 2 bases at J; junction bases unmatched: 7. The CDR3 consists of 17 residues. Written as DNA, the CDR3 is TGTGCCAGCAGCTTCGGAGGACTAGCGGTCCCCAAAAACATTCAGTACTTC. This gives the protein CASSFGGLAVPKNIQYF.